This T cell receptor beta chain was found in a study of T-cell reconstitution after alpha-beta-depleted transplantation in children. Study-level findings and limits: The high TCRbeta diversity at day 60 in some patients came from surviving recipient T cells and thymic progenitors. Expanded graft clones numbering several hundred reportedly gave rise to alpha-beta T cells about two months after transplant. Newly made T cells mostly supplied T-cell counts and diversity one year after transplant.

Unique molecular identifiers were built into the TCRbeta library. TCRdb called the PCR reads again in MiXCR, with one record for every CDR3 protein. Among 500,000 to 750,000 distinct CDR3 sequences listed, roughly 13% were seen once. This clonotype was detected only a few times. What it binds is unknown. Germline assignment: CDR1 DFQATT and CDR2 SNEGSKA (reference sequence). The CDR3 is 15 amino acids. Trimming took off 3 bases at V and 7 bases at J, with 19 bases between the two ends. This TCR came from a male patient between 10 and 17 years old who had a stem cell transplant for acute myeloid leukemia, so the T cells may come from the graft donor. V gene TRBV20-1 combines with J gene TRBJ2-1, with D maybe TRBD2 (6 bases). The source was PBMCs, mostly from graft donor cells, collected 360 days after TCRalphabeta/CD19-depleted stem cell transplant. CDR3 in DNA: TGCAGTGCTAGCCTCGCGAAACGGGAGATGAATGAGCAGTTCTTC. Translating gives CSASLAKREMNEQFF.